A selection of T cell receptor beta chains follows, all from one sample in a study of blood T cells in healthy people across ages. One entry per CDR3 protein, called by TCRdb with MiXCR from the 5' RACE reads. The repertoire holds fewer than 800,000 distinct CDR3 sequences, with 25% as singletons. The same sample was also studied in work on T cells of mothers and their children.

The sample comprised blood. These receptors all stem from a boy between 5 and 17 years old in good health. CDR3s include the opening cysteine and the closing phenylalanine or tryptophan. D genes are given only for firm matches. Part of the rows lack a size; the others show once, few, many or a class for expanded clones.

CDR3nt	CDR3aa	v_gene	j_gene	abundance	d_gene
TGTGCCATCAGTGATGGTGACACTGAAGCTTTCTTT	CAISDGDTEAFF	TRBV10-3	TRBJ1-1	few	.
TGCAGTGCTCCGATAGGGCAGCCCCAGCATTTT	CSAPIGQPQHF	TRBV20-1	TRBJ1-5	.	.
TGCAGTGCTAGAGGTATCCGCGGAGGGAATTATGGCTACACCTTC	CSARGIRGGNYGYTF	TRBV20-1	TRBJ1-2	few	.
TGTGCCAGCAGCAGGGACAGGGGGCCTTCTGGTGAAAAACTGTTTTTT	CASSRDRGPSGEKLFF	TRBV5-5	TRBJ1-4	few	TRBD1
TGCGCCAGCATTTTCGGCGGGGAGCTGTTTTTT	CASIFGGELFF	TRBV5-1	TRBJ2-2	few	.
TGTGCCAGCAGTTCGATTGTGAGCGATAATTCACCCCTCCACTTT	CASSSIVSDNSPLHF	TRBV12-3/TRBV12-4	TRBJ1-6	few	.
TGTGCCAGCAGCCCGACTTGGGCATCTGGGGCCAACGTCCTGACTTTC	CASSPTWASGANVLTF	TRBV27	TRBJ2-6	few	.
TGTGCCAGCCGGCGGGCGGGTGACTACAATGAGCAGTTCTTC	CASRRAGDYNEQFF	TRBV6-4	TRBJ2-1	.	.
TGTGCCAGCACTAGGGACAGCAAAAACATTCAGTACTTC	CASTRDSKNIQYF	TRBV2	TRBJ2-4	few	TRBD1
TGTGCCAGCACCTCCCAGGACACTGAAGCTTTCTTT	CASTSQDTEAFF	TRBV28	TRBJ1-1	.	.
TGTGCCAGCAGGTACCGGGACAGGGACAGTGGCTACACCTTC	CASRYRDRDSGYTF	TRBV12-3/TRBV12-4	TRBJ1-2	.	TRBD1
TGCAGTGGGGTTGCGTCGGACAATGAGCAGTTCTTC	CSGVASDNEQFF	TRBV20-1	TRBJ2-1	.	.
TGCGCCAGCAGCCAAGAGTTGGGGCAGGATCCCTTCTACAATGAGCAGTTCTTC	CASSQELGQDPFYNEQFF	TRBV4-1	TRBJ2-1	.	.
TGCAGTGCTGAACAAGGAAGCCCCGCAGATACGCAGTATTTT	CSAEQGSPADTQYF	TRBV20-1	TRBJ2-3	.	.
TGTGCCAGCAGTTTTACTAGCGGGGGGGCCTGGGAGACCCAGTACTTC	CASSFTSGGAWETQYF	TRBV11-3	TRBJ2-5	few	TRBD2
TGCGCCAGCAGCTTGTGGGCAGAAACTAGCACAGATACGCAGTATTTT	CASSLWAETSTDTQYF	TRBV5-1	TRBJ2-3	.	.
TGCGCCAGCAGCCAAGATTGGGACAGGGGGCGCGAGCAGTACTTC	CASSQDWDRGREQYF	TRBV4-3	TRBJ2-7	few	TRBD1
TGTGCCACCAGCTCAACTAGCGGGAGGGATGAGCAGTTCTTC	CATSSTSGRDEQFF	TRBV15	TRBJ2-1	.	TRBD2
TGTGCCACCAGCAGAGGAGTGACAGGGAGCAATCAGCCCCAGCATTTT	CATSRGVTGSNQPQHF	TRBV15	TRBJ1-5	few	TRBD1
TGTGCCAGCAGCGGTAGTTGGGAGGCCCCCAATGAGCAGTTCTTC	CASSGSWEAPNEQFF	TRBV7-6	TRBJ2-1	few	.
TGCAGTGCTAAGCCCGGGACAGTTAACACTGAAGCTTTCTTT	CSAKPGTVNTEAFF	TRBV20-1	TRBJ1-1	few	TRBD1
TGTGCCAGCAGCTGGTTGACAGGGTCCACCTACGAGCAGTACTTC	CASSWLTGSTYEQYF	TRBV7-2	TRBJ2-7	few	TRBD1
TGTGCCAGCAGCGAGACAAGGACAGGGAACACTGAAGCTTTCTTT	CASSETRTGNTEAFF	TRBV5-4	TRBJ1-1	.	TRBD1
TGCGCCAGCAGTCTATCTCCAGGACAGATAATTCGGCCCCTCCACTTT	CASSLSPGQIIRPLHF	TRBV5-1	TRBJ1-6	.	.
TGTGCCAGCAGCTTAAGGGTCGGTACGCAGTATTTT	CASSLRVGTQYF	TRBV11-2	TRBJ2-3	.	.
TGTGCCAGCAGTTTGGGCAGGGACTACAATGAGCAGTTCTTC	CASSLGRDYNEQFF	TRBV27	TRBJ2-1	few	.
TGTGCCAGCAGCTTAGAGCCCCGTTACGAGCAGTACTTC	CASSLEPRYEQYF	TRBV11-2	TRBJ2-7	.	.
TGTGCCAGCAGCAAAGTAGGGCACGGGCGTGAGACCCAGTACTTC	CASSKVGHGRETQYF	TRBV21-1	TRBJ2-5	.	.
TGTGCCAGCAGGGAATACGGATTAGCCAAAAACATTCAGTACTTC	CASREYGLAKNIQYF	TRBV2	TRBJ2-4	.	.
TGCAGTGCTAGCGATACGCACAGGGAAGAACAAGAGACCCAGTACTTC	CSASDTHREEQETQYF	TRBV20-1	TRBJ2-5	.	.
TGCGCCAGCAGCTCTACTAGCGGGACTTTGGGAGAGCAGTTCTTC	CASSSTSGTLGEQFF	TRBV5-1	TRBJ2-1	.	TRBD2
TGTGCCAGCAGCTTAGAATACGAGGGATTTACCAATGAGCAGTTCTTC	CASSLEYEGFTNEQFF	TRBV7-6	TRBJ2-1	.	.
TGTGCTAGTGGTTTGGTTGTTTGGGACACGGCACCCACAGATACGCAGTATTTT	CASGLVVWDTAPTDTQYF	TRBV12-5	TRBJ2-3	.	.
TGTGCCAGCAGCCTAAACGGTGGAAAGTTTCCTAACAATGAGCAGTTCTTC	CASSLNGGKFPNNEQFF	TRBV11-2	TRBJ2-1	.	.
TGTGCCAGCAGCCGGGCTACCCAAGAGACCCAGTACTTC	CASSRATQETQYF	TRBV7-2	TRBJ2-5	few	.
TGTGCCAGCACCCACCAGGCTAGCGGGATAAAACAAGAGACCCAGTACTTC	CASTHQASGIKQETQYF	TRBV7-9	TRBJ2-5	.	TRBD2
TGTGCTAGCAGGCGACAGGTGTCCTACGAGCAGTACTTC	CASRRQVSYEQYF	TRBV7-7	TRBJ2-7	few	.
TGTGCCAGCAGCAACACTGGGGCCCAGTACTTC	CASSNTGAQYF	TRBV12-3/TRBV12-4	TRBJ2-5	.	.
TGCGCCAGCAGCCAAGATTTGGCGGCGAGCTCCTACGAGCAGTACTTC	CASSQDLAASSYEQYF	TRBV4-1	TRBJ2-7	few	.
TGCGCCAGCAGCTTGGCCGGTGAGATAGGGGAGCTGTTTTTT	CASSLAGEIGELFF	TRBV5-1	TRBJ2-2	few	.
TGTGCCAGCCCCGGCGGAGCTTCCAATGAGCAGTTCTTC	CASPGGASNEQFF	TRBV2	TRBJ2-1	.	.
TGCAGTGCTAGAGATTTTGCAGGACCGAACACCGGGGAGCTGTTTTTT	CSARDFAGPNTGELFF	TRBV20-1	TRBJ2-2	few	.
TGTGCCAGCAGTTTAAGTCGGCCCGGAGGATACGAGCAGTACTTC	CASSLSRPGGYEQYF	TRBV28	TRBJ2-7	few	.
TGTGCCAGCAGCTCGGACACCGGCTACACCTTC	CASSSDTGYTF	TRBV7-2	TRBJ1-2	.	.
TGTGCCAGCAGGAACAGGGGTTGGTACGAGCAGTACTTC	CASRNRGWYEQYF	TRBV28	TRBJ2-7	.	TRBD1